These T cell receptor beta chains were read from a single sample in a study of T cells in Graves' hyperthyroidism and ophthalmopathy. TCRdb redid the calling of the multiplex PCR reads with MiXCR, one entry per CDR3 protein. The data contain 350,000 or so distinct CDR3 sequences, around a sixth of them singletons. Sequencing was done on a sample of blood. These receptors were obtained from a woman between 45 and 60 years old with Graves' hyperthyroidism. Each CDR3 is given with its conserved first and last residue. Fields, in order: J gene, D gene, clone size, V gene, CDR3 DNA, CDR3 protein. A D gene is named only where the DNA matches it firmly. Clone size appears in some rows only: once, few, many, or a class for an expanded clone.

>TRBJ2-1|TRBD2|many|TRBV5-1
TGCGCCAGCAGCCCCGGGACTATCAACTCCTACAATGAGCAGTTCTTC
CASSPGTINSYNEQFF
>TRBJ1-1|TRBD1|-|TRBV9
TGTGCCAGCAAGAGGGGGCTAGCTTTCTTT
CASKRGLAFF
>TRBJ2-6|-|-|TRBV6-5
TGTGCCAGCAGTTACGGCAGGGCTGGGGCCAACGTCCTGACTTTC
CASSYGRAGANVLTF
>TRBJ2-3|-|-|TRBV5-5
TGTGCCAGCAGCTCCCCGAACCAGACCACAGATACGCAGTATTTT
CASSSPNQTTDTQYF
>TRBJ2-7|-|many|TRBV11-2
TGTGCCAGCAGCTTAGAGTCAGGGTACTCCTACGAGCAGTACTTC
CASSLESGYSYEQYF
>TRBJ2-4|-|-|TRBV4-1
TGCGCCAGCAGCACCGGAGGGTTAGCCAAAAACATTCAGTACTTC
CASSTGGLAKNIQYF
>TRBJ2-3|-|few|TRBV10-3
TGTGCCATCAGCGAGAGGGGGGACGATACGCAGTATTTT
CAISERGDDTQYF
>TRBJ2-3|TRBD1|many|TRBV5-1
TGCGCCAGCAGCTTGGGACAGGGGGTTTTCACAGATACGCAGTATTTT
CASSLGQGVFTDTQYF
>TRBJ1-2|-|-|TRBV7-9
TGTGCCAGCAGCCCCGTGATTCAGAGCTATGGCTACACCTTC
CASSPVIQSYGYTF
>TRBJ1-1|-|many|TRBV3-1
TGTGCCAGCAGCCAAGGGACAGCAGAAGCTTTCTTT
CASSQGTAEAFF
>TRBJ1-1|-|many|TRBV18
TGTGCCAGCTCACCGGAGGGGAACACTGAAGCTTTCTTT
CASSPEGNTEAFF
>TRBJ1-5|TRBD1|many|TRBV2
TGTGCCAGCAAAGGGACAGGGTACCAGCCCCAGCATTTT
CASKGTGYQPQHF
>TRBJ1-1|-|-|TRBV7-2
TGTGCCAGCAGCACGCGATTACAGGAGAACACTGAAGCTTTCTTT
CASSTRLQENTEAFF
>TRBJ2-1|-|many|TRBV11-1
TGTGCCAGCAGCTTAACCAGTTTCGATGAGCAGTTCTTC
CASSLTSFDEQFF
>TRBJ1-4|-|many|TRBV28
TGTGCCAGCAGTTTAGGCGGCAACGTCCGGGAAAAACTGTTTTTT
CASSLGGNVREKLFF
>TRBJ2-3|TRBD2|-|TRBV20-1
TGCAGTGCTAGCTGGGGGACTAGCGGCTGGGGAGATACGCAGTATTTT
CSASWGTSGWGDTQYF
>TRBJ1-4|TRBD1|-|TRBV10-3
TGTGCCATCAGTGAGGACAGGGGTTATGAAAAACTGTTTTTT
CAISEDRGYEKLFF
>TRBJ2-5|TRBD1|many|TRBV12-3/TRBV12-4
TGTGCCAGCAGTCCAGGGGACAGGGGGGATAGGGAGTACTTC
CASSPGDRGDREYF
>TRBJ2-7|-|many|TRBV28
TGTGCCAGCGGACTGCAGGGGTCCGACGAGCAGTACTTC
CASGLQGSDEQYF
>TRBJ1-1|-|-|TRBV28
TGTGCCAGCATAGACACCCACACTGAAGCTTTCTTT
CASIDTHTEAFF
>TRBJ2-7|-|many|TRBV28
TGTGCCAGCAATCAGCGGTCCTACGAGCAGTACTTC
CASNQRSYEQYF
>TRBJ2-7|TRBD2|few|TRBV28
TGTGCCAGCGCAGCGGGAGAGATATGGTACGAGCAGTACTTC
CASAAGEIWYEQYF
>TRBJ2-5|-|many|TRBV2
TGTGCCAGCAGCCAGGACTTTCAAGAGACCCAGTACTTC
CASSQDFQETQYF
>TRBJ1-2|-|-|TRBV5-1
TGCGCCAGCAGACCCGAGACAGGATACCGGGGCTACACCTTC
CASRPETGYRGYTF
>TRBJ2-2|TRBD2|-|TRBV27
TGTGCCAGCAGTTTATCAGCGGGAGGGCCAATCGGGGAGCTGTTTTTT
CASSLSAGGPIGELFF
>TRBJ1-6|-|-|TRBV19
TGTGCCAGTTCCTCCTTGACAGGCGGCTACGGAAATTCACCCCTCCACTTT
CASSSLTGGYGNSPLHF
>TRBJ2-7|TRBD1|-|TRBV2
TGTGCCAGCAGTGAATTAGTTACAGGGGGCGTCGGGGCGTACTTC
CASSELVTGGVGAYF
>TRBJ2-7|-|many|TRBV18
TGTGCCAGCTCACCACTGACAGCCTCCTACGAGCAGTACTTC
CASSPLTASYEQYF
>TRBJ2-5|TRBD2|-|TRBV30
TGTGCCTGGACTAGCGGGAAAGAGACCCAGTACTTC
CAWTSGKETQYF
>TRBJ2-1|-|-|TRBV7-8
TGTGCCAGCAGCTCCCCAGGCGGCCACAATGAGCAGTTCTTC
CASSSPGGHNEQFF
>TRBJ2-3|TRBD2|many|TRBV6-2/TRBV6-3
TGTGCCAGCCGTAGCGGGGGAAACGTCGCGCAGTATTTT
CASRSGGNVAQYF
>TRBJ2-3|TRBD2|many|TRBV3-1
TGTGCCAGCAGCCAAGCGACCGGGAGGGCCTCAGATACGCAGTATTTT
CASSQATGRASDTQYF
>TRBJ1-5|-|many|TRBV7-9
TGTGCCAGCAGCTTAGGAGGGGGAGGCACCAATAGCAATCAGCCCCAGCATTTT
CASSLGGGGTNSNQPQHF
>TRBJ2-3|TRBD1|-|TRBV28
TGTGCCAGCACCAGCCGGGACAGGGGCCCATATACGCAGTATTTT
CASTSRDRGPYTQYF
>TRBJ1-5|-|many|TRBV28
TGTGCCAGCAGCCTGGACGGGTCCGTGCAGCCCCAGCATTTT
CASSLDGSVQPQHF
>TRBJ2-5|TRBD2|-|TRBV7-3
TGTGCCAGCAGCTTAACTAGCGGGGGTGAAGAGACCCAGTACTTC
CASSLTSGGEETQYF
>TRBJ2-6|-|-|TRBV15
TGTGCCACCAGCAGAGACGTCATCTCTGGGGCCAACGTCCTGACTTTC
CATSRDVISGANVLTF
>TRBJ2-5|-|few|TRBV7-9
TGTGCCAGCAGCTTAAGTTACGGGGTTCAAGAGACCCAGTACTTC
CASSLSYGVQETQYF
>TRBJ2-7|-|many|TRBV20-1
TGCAGTGCTAGAGAGGGAAGCGAGCAGTACTTC
CSAREGSEQYF
>TRBJ1-1|-|-|TRBV12-3/TRBV12-4
TGTGCCATCTCCGGCGGGACCCGGGGAAACACTGAAGCTTTCTTT
CAISGGTRGNTEAFF
>TRBJ1-6|-|many|TRBV28
TGTGCCAGCAGCCTGGGGGACCCCCGGACCTGGTCACCCCTCCACTTT
CASSLGDPRTWSPLHF
>TRBJ1-2|TRBD1|many|TRBV2
TGTGCCAGCGACCGGGACAGAAACTATGGCTACACCTTC
CASDRDRNYGYTF
>TRBJ2-7|-|many|TRBV3-1
TGTGCCAGCAGCCAAGTGGCGGGGTCCTACGAGCAGTACTTC
CASSQVAGSYEQYF
>TRBJ1-5|-|-|TRBV19
TGTGCCAGTAGTATAGTCAGGGGAACTTTATCCCATCAGCCCCAGCATTTT
CASSIVRGTLSHQPQHF
>TRBJ1-5|-|-|TRBV28
TGTGCCAGCAGCCCCTCCCGAGGGTATAGCAATCAGCCCCAGCATTTT
CASSPSRGYSNQPQHF
>TRBJ1-1|-|many|TRBV6-1
TGTGCCAGCAATTTCGACGTTCGGGGCACTGAAGCTTTCTTT
CASNFDVRGTEAFF
>TRBJ2-1|TRBD2|-|TRBV14
TGTGCCAGCAGCCAAGATGCCCTAGCGGGAGGAGCCAATGAGCAGTTCTTC
CASSQDALAGGANEQFF
>TRBJ1-1|-|-|TRBV5-1
TGCGCCAGCAGAACCCAACAGGGCACTGAAGCTTTCTTT
CASRTQQGTEAFF
>TRBJ2-2|TRBD2|-|TRBV20-1
TGCAGTGCCCCCCCGGGGGGGGGAAGCACCGGGGAGCTGTTTTTT
CSAPPGGGSTGELFF
>TRBJ2-5|TRBD2|-|TRBV7-3
TGTGCCAGCAGCCCCCACCTAGCGGGGAAAGAGACCCAGTACTTC
CASSPHLAGKETQYF
>TRBJ2-2|-|-|TRBV29-1
TGCAGCGTCTACCTCAGGGCCGGGGAGCTGTTTTTT
CSVYLRAGELFF
>TRBJ2-3|TRBD2|many|TRBV12-3/TRBV12-4
TGTGCCAGCAGTTCGTGGAGGGCAATGAGCGGGAGTAGCACAGATACGCAGTATTTT
CASSSWRAMSGSSTDTQYF
>TRBJ2-3|TRBD2|few|TRBV30
TGTGCCTGGAGTTGGGGGGGGGAGGTGACGCAGTATTTT
CAWSWGGEVTQYF
>TRBJ1-2|-|few|TRBV28
TGTGCCAGCAGGCCAGGGGACCTTAACTATGGCTACACCTTC
CASRPGDLNYGYTF
>TRBJ1-1|-|many|TRBV30
TGTGCCTGGCTCGGACGGTGGAACACTGAAGCTTTCTTT
CAWLGRWNTEAFF
>TRBJ2-1|TRBD1|many|TRBV2
TGTGCCAGCAGGGACAGGGGGCCCTACAATGAGCAGTTCTTC
CASRDRGPYNEQFF
>TRBJ2-1|-|many|TRBV7-9
TGTGCCAGCAGCCATCAGCAGGGGCAGTTCTTC
CASSHQQGQFF
>TRBJ2-2|-|-|TRBV20-1
TGCAGTGCTAGTTGGAGGGTTGCCACCGGGGAGCTGTTTTTT
CSASWRVATGELFF
>TRBJ1-1|-|-|TRBV7-8
TGTGCCAGCAGCTTAAGAGGGTCGAACACTGAAGCTTTCTTT
CASSLRGSNTEAFF